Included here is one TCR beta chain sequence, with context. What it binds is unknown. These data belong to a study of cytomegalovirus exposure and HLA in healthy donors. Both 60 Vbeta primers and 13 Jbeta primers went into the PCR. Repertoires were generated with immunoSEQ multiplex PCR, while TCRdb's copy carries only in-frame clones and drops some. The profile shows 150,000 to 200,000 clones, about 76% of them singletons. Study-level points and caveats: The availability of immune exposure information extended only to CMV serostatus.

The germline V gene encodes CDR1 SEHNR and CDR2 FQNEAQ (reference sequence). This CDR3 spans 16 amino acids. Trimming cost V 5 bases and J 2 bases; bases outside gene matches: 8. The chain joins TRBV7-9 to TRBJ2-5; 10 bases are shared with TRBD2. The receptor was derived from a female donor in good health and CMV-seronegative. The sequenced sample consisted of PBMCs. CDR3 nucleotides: TGTGCCAGCAGCAGATTAGCGGGAGGTTTGCAAGAGACCCAGTACTTC. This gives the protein CASSRLAGGLQETQYF.